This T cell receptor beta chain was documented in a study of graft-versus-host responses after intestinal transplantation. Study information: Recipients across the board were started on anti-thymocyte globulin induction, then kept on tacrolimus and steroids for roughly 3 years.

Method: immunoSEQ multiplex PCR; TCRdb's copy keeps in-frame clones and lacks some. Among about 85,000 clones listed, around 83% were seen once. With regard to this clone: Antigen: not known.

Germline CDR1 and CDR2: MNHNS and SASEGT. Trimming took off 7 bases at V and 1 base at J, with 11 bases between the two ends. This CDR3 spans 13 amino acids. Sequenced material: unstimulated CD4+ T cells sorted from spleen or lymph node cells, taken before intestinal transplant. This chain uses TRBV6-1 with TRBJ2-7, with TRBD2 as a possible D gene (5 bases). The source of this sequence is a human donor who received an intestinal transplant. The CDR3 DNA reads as TGTGCCAGCACCCGACTAAAATCCTACGAGCAGTACTTC. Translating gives CASTRLKSYEQYF.